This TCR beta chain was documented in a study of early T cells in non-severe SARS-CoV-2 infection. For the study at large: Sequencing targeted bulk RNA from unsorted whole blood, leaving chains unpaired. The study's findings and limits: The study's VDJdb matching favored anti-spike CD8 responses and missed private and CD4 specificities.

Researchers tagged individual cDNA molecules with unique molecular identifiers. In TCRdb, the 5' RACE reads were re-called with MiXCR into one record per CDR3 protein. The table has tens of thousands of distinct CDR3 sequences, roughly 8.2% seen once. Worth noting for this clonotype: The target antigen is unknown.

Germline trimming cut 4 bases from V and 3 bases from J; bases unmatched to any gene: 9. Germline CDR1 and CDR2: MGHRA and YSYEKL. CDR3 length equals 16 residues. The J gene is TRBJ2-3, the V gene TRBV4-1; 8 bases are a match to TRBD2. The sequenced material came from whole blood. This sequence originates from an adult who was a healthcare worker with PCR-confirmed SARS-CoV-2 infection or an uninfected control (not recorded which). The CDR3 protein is CASSRGLGPKTDTQYF. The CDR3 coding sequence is TGCGCCAGCAGCCGGGGACTAGGCCCGAAGACAGATACGCAGTATTTT.